This T cell receptor beta chain was sequenced for a study of molecular identifiers for immune sequencing clone quantification. TCRdb itself ran the PCR reads through MiXCR, one entry per CDR3 protein. Of nearly 55,000 distinct CDR3 sequences in the sample, about a third are singletons; the top ten hold 3.8%. Per the germline V gene, CDR1 is SGHVS and CDR2 is FNYEAQ. The CDR3 covers 16 residues. V lost 1 base to trimming and J lost 4 bases, with 13 bases between them. Sequenced sample: naive CD8+ T cells from blood, with Jurkat cell RNA spiked in. Specified subset: FACS-sorted CD8+CD4-CCR7+CD45RA+ naive T cells. The rearrangement uses TRBV7-6 and TRBJ2-2; D is perhaps TRBD1 or TRBD2 (5 bases each). This receptor was identified in a human donor in good health. Some libraries in this study had Jurkat cell RNA spiked in. The CDR3 reads CASSLDAERGTGELFF. In DNA, the CDR3 is TGTGCCAGCAGCTTAGATGCGGAGAGGGGCACCGGGGAGCTGTTTTTT.